This T cell receptor beta chain was found in a study of cytomegalovirus exposure and HLA in healthy donors. Profiled with immunoSEQ multiplex PCR; TCRdb holds only in-frame clones, not every one. The profile shows about 140,000 clones, approximately 85% of them singletons. Germline CDR1 reads SSHAT; CDR2 reads FNYEAQ (reference sequence). This CDR3 is built from 13 residues. The V end lost 5 bases, the J end lost 5 bases, and 12 bases lay between the germline ends. The J gene is TRBJ1-1, the V gene TRBV7-7, with D hard to call. The origin of this receptor is a woman in her twenties or thirties in good health and CMV-seronegative. Sequences were obtained from PBMCs. The CDR3, as DNA: TGTGCCAGCAGCGCACAACGGGGAACTGAAGCTTTCTTT. Residues: CASSAQRGTEAFF.